This T cell receptor beta chain was found in a study of T cells in Graves' hyperthyroidism and ophthalmopathy. The investigators amplified TCR beta CDR3 regions from RNA transcripts. A first-round RT-PCR of the TCR CDR3 used the HTBI primer set. Via MiXCR, TCRdb re-called the multiplex PCR reads, giving one row per CDR3 protein. The repertoire includes about 300,000 distinct CDR3 sequences, 15% to 20% of them detected once, and approximately 33% sits in the top ten. The CDR3 is 15 residues long. Per the germline V gene, CDR1 is SGDLS and CDR2 is YYNGEE. Diagnosing involved the use of clinical symptoms, serum thyroxine and TRAb, thyroid ultrasound and orbital computed tomography. Study-wide points: In the blood, most expanded thyroid clonotypes above 0.001 appeared as well. Ophthalmopathy prediction by the model preceded onset by a median approximately 6.1 months.

About this clonotype: Its antigen is not identified. Germline is not matched at one junction end, which may reflect a read error.

The chain has TRBV9 and TRBJ1-1; 7 bases are shared with TRBD1. The source material was blood. This sequence was found in a man between 25 and 39 years old with Graves' hyperthyroidism. In DNA, the CDR3 is TGTGCCAGCAGCGTAGTGGGGCGCGAGGGGGCTGAGGCTTTCTTT. It encodes CASSVVGREGAEAFF.